Listed below are T cell receptor beta chains from one sample, sequenced in a study of blood T cell repertoires in COVID-19. Data came from immunoSEQ multiplex PCR; TCRdb stores just in-frame clones and leaves some out. The sample contains some 60,000 clones, approximately 92% of which appear only once. Source material: peripheral blood. These receptors came from a human donor in a cohort sampled during active COVID-19. Each CDR3 is given with its conserved first and last residue. The order of the fields is J gene, V gene, CDR3 protein.

>TRBJ1-6|TRBV18
CASSPPQGSNSPLHF
>TRBJ2-1|TRBV28
CASQLAGEIYNEQFF
>TRBJ1-2|TRBV3-1/TRBV3-2
CASSQEPGYITYGYTF
>TRBJ1-2|TRBV30
CAWTQGVRVHGYTF
>TRBJ1-4|TRBV7-2
CASSFTRTGGSATNEKLFF
>TRBJ2-3|TRBV15
CATSKDRGGTDTQYF
>TRBJ1-5|TRBV7-8
CASSLVAGGQPQHF
>TRBJ1-1|TRBV2
CATLRGMNTEAFF
>TRBJ1-5|TRBV9
CASSVGGENQPQHF
>TRBJ1-1|TRBV20-1
CSATPKTEAFF
>TRBJ1-1|TRBV11-2
CASSLAPGGFPAFF
>TRBJ2-2|TRBV6-5
CASRLAGGGGELFF
>TRBJ1-3|TRBV6-2/TRBV6-3
CASSLPIGDSSGNTIYF
>TRBJ2-6|TRBV28
CASSPSRHLSGANVLTF
>TRBJ1-1|TRBV6-5
CASSYRDRYTEAFF
>TRBJ2-1|TRBV7-3
CASSTLGGGNDEQFF
>TRBJ1-5|TRBV7-6
CASSLSGNSNQPQHF
>TRBJ1-1|TRBV30
CAWKREREAFF
>TRBJ2-7|TRBV7-6
CASSGQLSGNGNEQYF
>TRBJ2-1|TRBV14
CASSRDRGLYNEQFF
>TRBJ1-1|TRBV7-8
CASSLRPQGVKAFF
>TRBJ2-1|TRBV9
CASALGGGSYNEQFF
>TRBJ2-5|TRBV27
CASSLGSGGALGTQYF
>TRBJ2-3|TRBV5-1
CASSLAPSTGRRDTQYF
>TRBJ2-7|TRBV10-3
CAISESIGAYEQYF
>TRBJ2-4|TRBV4-1
CASSQEPEGLLAKNIQYF